The sequence of this TCR beta chain was determined in a study of glioma-infiltrating T cells after dendritic cell vaccination. The germline gives CDR1 SEHNR, CDR2 FQNEAQ (reference sequence). The CDR3 is 14 amino acids. Trimming shortened V by 3 bases and J by 0 bases, and 8 bases separated the two germline ends. TCRdb's table, derived via immunoSEQ multiplex PCR, lists solely in-frame clones and lacks some. The sample holds fewer than 75,000 clones; about four fifths are singletons and the top ten take approximately 7.9%. The TCR originated in a human donor with glioblastoma. The sequences come from blood, collected before dendritic cell vaccination. The rearrangement links TRBV7-9 to TRBJ1-1; a possible D gene is TRBD1 (5 bases). CDR3 region: CASSLPGVNTEAFF. DNA for the CDR3: TGTGCCAGCAGCTTGCCGGGGGTGAACACTGAAGCTTTCTTT.